This TCR beta chain was sequenced in a study of shared clonotypes between healthy human individuals. Study results and caveats: The authors sampled blood alone, and tissue repertoires likely differ.

Comment on this clone: Its antigen is still unknown.

Authors' methods: With immunoSEQ giving junction-only sequences and no quality scores, filtering differed. Measured with immunoSEQ multiplex PCR; TCRdb has only the in-frame clones, and not every one. The V and J calls and the clone size are those of that table, but D and trimming were determined from the DNA. The sample lists some 470,000 clones; roughly four fifths were seen once. The CDR3 is 16 amino acids. Germline-derived CDR1 and CDR2 are SGDLS and YYNGEE. Trimming removed 3 bases from V and 3 bases from J; junction bases left unmatched: 5. The sample comprised PBMCs. This chain connects TRBV9 to TRBJ2-2; 10 nucleotides align to TRBD1. This TCR derives from a woman aged 40 to 49 in good health. Some clones in this sample may be carry-over from other donors' samples. The CDR3 sequence: CASSAHGTGDTGELFF. DNA for the CDR3: TGTGCCAGCAGCGCCCACGGGACAGGGGACACCGGGGAGCTGTTTTTT.